This T cell receptor beta chain was identified during a study of blood T cells in healthy people across ages. Study context: T cells yielded about one barcoded beta molecule per two cells through template switching.

The second PCR ran roughly 7 to 12 cycles with a sample-barcoded 5' primer and J-beta primers. MiXCR, run by TCRdb on the 5' RACE reads, gives a single entry per CDR3 protein. Of hundreds of thousands of distinct CDR3 sequences listed, more than 40% are singletons. Study-level points and caveats: Those diversity estimates obtained from one million T cells were thought to be underestimates. The unsorted PBMCs prevented any conclusive comparison of naive versus antigen-experienced cells.

Turning to this clonotype: Its antigen is undetermined.

Material for sequencing was blood. The sequence derives from a man in his sixties in good health.

CDR3 sequence (DNA): TGTGCCAGCAGTTATTACACTAGCAGGGGCAATGAGCAGTTCTTC. Amino acid sequence: CASSYYTSRGNEQFF. The chain combines TRBV27 with TRBJ2-1; D tentatively reads TRBD1 or TRBD2 (6 bases each). From germline, CDR1 is MNHEY and CDR2 SMNVEV (reference sequence). The CDR3 sequence is 15 residues long. Trimming cost V 4 bases and J 6 bases, with 16 bases left between them.